The 30 T cell receptor beta chains below come from one sample, sequenced in a study of control samples from healthy donors and cancer patients. Some clones are missing from TCRdb's copy, which holds only in-frame ones; the method was immunoSEQ multiplex PCR. The sample lists about 100,000 clones; over 75% were seen once. Input material: blood. The source is a woman aged 45 to 65 in good health.

The table lists this clone with a count of one. In DNA, the CDR3 is TGTGCCACCAACATCCGGGACTACCTCTACGAGCAGTACGTC. This encodes CATNIRDYLYEQYV. The rearrangement uses TRBV24-1 and TRBJ2-7, with 7 bases that match TRBD2. The junction had 9 bases not matched to a gene; V was cut back by 8 bases and J by 3 bases. The CDR3 loop spans 14 amino acids. From germline, CDR1 is KGHDR and CDR2 SFDVKD.

The chain couples TRBV5-4 to TRBJ1-2, with D tentatively TRBD1 (5 bases). The CDR3 is made up of 13 amino acids. The germline V gene encodes CDR1 SGHNT and CDR2 YYREEE (reference sequence). V was pared by 0 bases and J by 5 bases, with 8 bases between. The CDR3 DNA follows: TGTGCCAGCAGCTTGGCCGCAGGGTATGGCTACACCTTC. Translating it yields CASSLAAGYGYTF.

The CDR3 DNA reads as TGTGCCATCAGTGATCTTCCAGGTAGCAATCAGCCCCAGCATTTT. Amino acid sequence: CAISDLPGSNQPQHF. The chain recombines TRBV10-3 with TRBJ1-5, with unresolved D. The germline V and J ends were trimmed by 3 bases and 0 bases, with 9 bases remaining between them. CDR3 size: 15 residues. Germline CDR1 is ENHRY and CDR2 is SYGVKD.

The chain is built from TRBV24-1 and TRBJ1-5; D not certain. The V end lost 1 base, the J end lost 3 bases, and 9 bases lay between the germline ends. The CDR3 has 15 residues. CDR1 and CDR2 (germline): KGHDR, SFDVKD. CDR3 sequence: CATSDLGGPNQPQHF. The CDR3 bases are TGTGCCACCAGTGATTTAGGAGGGCCCAATCAGCCCCAGCATTTT.

The rearrangement uses TRBV5-4 and TRBJ2-5; D is possibly TRBD1 (5 bases). V lost 4 bases, J lost 5 bases, and 9 bases lay in between. This CDR3 is 12 amino acids long. Germline lookup yields CDR1 SGHNT and CDR2 YYREEE (reference sequence). The CDR3 is CASSPDMETQYF. CDR3 in DNA: TGTGCCAGCAGCCCGGACATGGAGACCCAGTACTTC. The full variable domain, completed using reference TRBV5-4 and TRBJ2-5, is ETGVTQSPTHLIKTRGQQVTLRCSSQSGHNTVSWYQQALGQGPQFIFQYYREEENGRGNFPPRFSGLQFPNYSSELNVNALELDDSALYLCASSPDMETQYFGPGTRLLVL.

V is TRBV7-9 and J is TRBJ2-1, with D perhaps matching TRBD1 or TRBD2 (5 bases each). Trimming took 5 bases from V and 6 from J, leaving 17 bases between them. Germline V gene lookup returns CDR1 SEHNR and CDR2 FQNEAQ (reference sequence). The CDR3 length is 15 residues. The CDR3 DNA reads TGTGCCAGCAGCCCCGGGGCGATTGCGAGCAATGAGCAGTTCTTC. Protein sequence: CASSPGAIASNEQFF.

The chain uses TRBV5-8 and TRBJ2-1, with D perhaps matching TRBD2 (5 bases). CDR3 length: 14 residues. The V and J ends lost 4 bases and 9 bases respectively, with 17 bases between them. Germline loops: CDR1 SGHTS, CDR2 YDEGEE. The CDR3 here is CASSPGFPRVEQFF. For the CDR3, the DNA is TGTGCCAGCAGCCCGGGGTTCCCACGGGTTGAGCAGTTCTTC.

Only a few counts were recorded for this clone. CDR3: CASGPPGTGLGNTIYF. For the CDR3, the DNA is TGTGCTAGTGGTCCCCCAGGGACCGGGCTCGGAAACACCATATATTTT. The chain has TRBV12-5 and TRBJ1-3; the D gene is possibly TRBD1 (5 bases). V was pared by 5 bases and J by 4 bases, with 18 bases between. This CDR3 comprises 16 residues. Germline values: CDR1 LGHNT, CDR2 FRNRAP.

This clone was counted a single time. This chain joins TRBV5-4 and TRBJ2-1; 12 bases fit TRBD2. V was pared by 4 bases and J by 8 bases, with 7 bases of the junction left unmatched. This CDR3 is built from 15 residues. The germline CDR1 and CDR2 sequences are SGHNT and YYREEE (reference sequence). This CDR3 reads CASSAASGGAHEQFF. The CDR3 region has the DNA TGTGCCAGCAGCGCAGCTAGCGGGGGGGCCCATGAGCAGTTCTTC. Using reference TRBV5-4 and TRBJ2-1 for the parts outside the CDR3, the full variable domain is ETGVTQSPTHLIKTRGQQVTLRCSSQSGHNTVSWYQQALGQGPQFIFQYYREEENGRGNFPPRFSGLQFPNYSSELNVNALELDDSALYLCASSAASGGAHEQFFGPGTRLTVL.

This chain connects TRBV4-1 to TRBJ2-7; D ambiguous. The CDR3 length is 16 residues. Looked up from germline, CDR1 is MGHRA and CDR2 is YSYEKL. V was clipped by 2 bases and J by 0 bases, with 14 bases between them. The CDR3 DNA reads as TGCGCCAGCAGCCAAATAACGGCCCTCGGCTCCTACGAGCAGTACTTC. It translates to CASSQITALGSYEQYF.

The chain uses TRBV7-2 and TRBJ2-7; D ambiguous. Deletions cut 5 bases from V and 0 bases from J, with 14 bases between. CDR1 SGHTA and CDR2 FQGNSA come from the germline V gene. The CDR3 is 15 amino acids. Here the CDR3 DNA reads TGTGCCAGCAGCCCCAGCTTAACGAGCTCCTACGAGCAGTACGTC. Its translation: CASSPSLTSSYEQYV.

The chain couples TRBV11-2 to TRBJ2-1; D might be TRBD1 (5 bases). V lost 1 base, J lost 8 bases, and 12 bases lay in between. Germline V gene data show CDR1 as SGHAT and CDR2 as FQNNGV. This CDR3 contains 14 residues. CDR3 nucleotide sequence: TGTGCCAGCAGCTTAGTGCAGAAAGGGGATGAGCAGTTCTTC. As protein: CASSLVQKGDEQFF.

The CDR3 is CASSPLAGAPYEQYF. The CDR3 region has the DNA TGTGCCAGTAGTCCCCTAGCGGGGGCTCCCTACGAGCAGTACTTC. The chain couples TRBV19 to TRBJ2-7; TRBD2 aligns across 10 bases. The CDR3 runs to 15 residues. Losses at the gene ends were 5 bases for V and 2 bases for J; bases not matched to a gene: 6. Germline V gene sequence: CDR1 LNHDA, CDR2 SQIVND (reference sequence).

DNA of the CDR3: TGTGCCAGCAGCCCCTTCTTAAACCCACGGGAGTATTTT. This codes for CASSPFLNPREYF. The V call is TRBV5-6, the J call TRBJ2-3; D unresolved. V lost 4 bases, J lost 13 bases, and 19 bases lay in between. The CDR3 sequence is 13 residues long. Germline V gene sequence: CDR1 SGHDT, CDR2 YYEEEE.

This chain joins TRBV30 and TRBJ2-7; tentatively, D is TRBD2 (6 bases). This CDR3 has 13 residues. Trimming stripped 5 bases from V and 5 bases from J, with 16 bases between. Germline V lookup: CDR1 GTSNPN, CDR2 SVGIG (reference sequence). In DNA form, the CDR3 reads TGTGCCTGGTCACGGGGAGGCCCGGACGAGCAGTACTTC. Translation: CAWSRGGPDEQYF.

The gene calls are TRBV27 and TRBJ1-2; D not certain. The V end was cut by 5 bases, the J end by 4 bases, with 14 bases between. CDR3 length: 14 amino acids. Germline-derived CDR1 and CDR2 are MNHEY and SMNVEV (reference sequence). The CDR3 DNA follows: TGTGCCAGCAGTCCGACCAAGTACTTCTATGGCTACACCTTC. Encoded protein: CASSPTKYFYGYTF.

The chain joins TRBV14 to TRBJ1-1; TRBD1 is a possible D gene (6 bases). Trimming removed 0 bases from V and 5 bases from J, with 16 bases in between. Looked up from germline, CDR1 is SGHDN and CDR2 is FVKESK. This CDR3 has 16 residues. The CDR3 sequence: CASSQEGAGVDTEAFF. Here the CDR3 DNA reads TGTGCCAGCAGCCAAGAGGGGGCAGGGGTTGATACTGAAGCTTTCTTT.

This clone has more than one count but fewer than ten. This chain links TRBV15 with TRBJ2-1; no definite D call. The V and J ends lost 3 bases and 9 bases respectively, with 15 bases between them. Per the germline V gene, CDR1 is LNHNV and CDR2 is YYDKDF (reference sequence). This CDR3 is built from 14 residues. CDR3 sequence: CATSRSPPPSEQFF. The CDR3 DNA reads TGTGCCACCAGCAGGTCACCTCCCCCCAGTGAGCAGTTCTTC.

This rearrangement joins TRBV5-4 to TRBJ2-5, with D possibly called TRBD1 or TRBD2 (6 bases each). Germline CDR1 and CDR2: SGHNT and YYREEE (reference sequence). The V end lost 4 bases, the J end lost 4 bases, and 11 bases lay between the germline ends. The CDR3 has 13 amino acids. The CDR3 nucleotides read TGTGCCAGCAGCCGCGAGGGGGGAGAGACCCAGTACTTC. Translated, it gives CASSREGGETQYF.

This clone was recorded only once. V and J are TRBV30 and TRBJ1-4, with no clear D. Germline CDR1 reads GTSNPN; CDR2 reads SVGIG (reference sequence). The CDR3 is made up of 14 amino acids. The ends were cut back, 0 bases at V and 7 bases at J, with 12 bases in the middle. The CDR3 is CAWSVRRSFEKLFF. The CDR3 bases are TGTGCCTGGAGTGTACGCCGGTCTTTTGAAAAACTGTTTTTT.

The chain links TRBV6-5 to TRBJ2-1, with a possible D match to TRBD2 (5 bases). This CDR3 region has 13 residues. Looked up from germline, CDR1 is MNHEY and CDR2 is SVGAGI. CDR3 amino acids: CAARRLTADEQFF. Here the CDR3 DNA reads TGTGCTGCCCGTAGACTAACTGCCGATGAGCAGTTCTTC.

The rearrangement uses TRBV5-6 and TRBJ2-3; D not certain. Between the trimmed V and J ends, which lost 2 bases and 8 bases, there was a span of 9 bases. The CDR3 is 12 amino acids. Germline V CDR1 and CDR2: SGHDT, YYEEEE. The DNA for the CDR3 is TGTGCCAGCAGCTTAAACGACCGTACGCAGTATTTT. This codes for CASSLNDRTQYF.

The V gene is TRBV6-5, the J gene TRBJ1-2, with D tentatively TRBD1 (5 bases). There are 14 residues in the CDR3. CDR1 is MNHEY and CDR2 is SVGAGI in the germline V gene. V gave up 6 bases and J gave up 4 bases, with 15 bases separating them. This CDR3 reads CASRPRWGPYGYTF. The CDR3 coding sequence is TGTGCCAGCAGACCTAGATGGGGCCCCTATGGCTACACCTTC.

The V gene is TRBV24-1, the J gene TRBJ1-3, with D possibly TRBD1 on 6 matching bases. V dropped 9 bases and J dropped 0 bases, with 20 bases sitting between them. In germline, CDR1 is KGHDR, CDR2 SFDVKD. This CDR3 has 17 residues. As DNA, the CDR3 is TGTGCCACCGTCCCCTCGGGACAAATCCCCTCTGGAAACACCATATATTTT. As protein: CATVPSGQIPSGNTIYF.

This chain joins TRBV21-1 and TRBJ2-1; the table assigns TRBD2, which was not confirmed against the DNA. TRBV21-1 is marked as a pseudogene. This CDR3 has 13 residues. This CDR3 reads CASSMSSYNEQFF. DNA for the CDR3: TGTGCCAGCAGCATGTCGTCGTACAATGAGCAGTTCTTC.

This chain connects TRBV7-6 to TRBJ1-3, with D perhaps matching TRBD1 (5 bases). From germline, CDR1 is SGHVS and CDR2 FNYEAQ. V lost 2 bases to trimming and J lost 8 bases, with 13 bases between them. This CDR3 comprises 14 residues. CDR3 protein: CASSLQGRADTIYF. The CDR3 DNA is TGTGCCAGCAGCTTACAGGGCAGGGCTGACACCATATATTTT.

The rearrangement joins TRBV13 to TRBJ2-7, with 7 bases matching TRBD2. V gave up 5 bases and J gave up 3 bases; unmatched junction bases: 10. CDR1 and CDR2 from the germline V gene are PRHDT and FYEKMQ (reference sequence). The CDR3 consists of 15 residues. The CDR3 DNA follows: TGTGCCAGCAGCCCGAGGGGAGCGGGGTTCTACGAGCAGTACTTC. This encodes CASSPRGAGFYEQYF.

The chain recombines TRBV7-6 with TRBJ1-4; a possible D gene is TRBD1 (6 bases). There are 15 residues in the CDR3. Trimming removed 4 bases at V and 8 bases at J, with 17 bases between. Germline V lookup: CDR1 SGHVS, CDR2 FNYEAQ. The CDR3 nucleotides are TGTGCCAGCAGCTCGAAGCAGGGGAATCGAGAAAAACTGTTTTTT. It codes for CASSSKQGNREKLFF.

This sequence joins TRBV19 and TRBJ1-5; D is unclear. This CDR3 contains 12 residues. The V end was cut by 7 bases, the J end by 4 bases, with 8 bases between. CDR1 is LNHDA, CDR2 SQIVND, per germline (reference sequence). The CDR3 spells CASIGGNQPQHF. The CDR3 DNA is TGTGCCAGTATTGGCGGAAATCAGCCCCAGCATTTT. Combining the CDR3 with reference TRBV19 and TRBJ1-5 gives the whole variable domain DGGITQSPKYLFRKEGQNVTLSCEQNLNHDAMYWYRQDPGQGLRLIYYSQIVNDFQKGDIAEGYSVSREKKESFPLTVTSAQKNPTAFYLCASIGGNQPQHFGDGTRLSIL.

This clone was seen more than once but under ten times. The chain couples TRBV2 to TRBJ1-3; the match to TRBD1 covers 7 bases. Per the germline V gene, CDR1 is SNHLY and CDR2 is FYNNEI. The CDR3 loop spans 14 amino acids. J gave up 4 bases and V 4 bases, and 4 bases lay outside the gene matches. CDR3 protein: CASSGTGAGNTIYF. The CDR3 nucleotides are TGTGCCAGCAGTGGCACAGGGGCAGGAAACACCATATATTTT.